This is a list of T cell receptor beta chains from one sample in a study of T cell changes during pregnancy in multiple sclerosis. TCRdb keeps only in-frame clones here, not all; method: immunoSEQ multiplex PCR. In the table there are approximately 96,000 clones, around 92% of which are singletons. This specimen was peripheral blood, taken after pregnancy. These receptors all come from a female donor in good health, enrolled as a control in a pregnancy study. Each CDR3 is given with its conserved first and last residue. The D gene is left open where the match is weak. Size is stated for part of the rows, as once, few or many counts, or as a class when the clone is expanded.

>TRBV7-9|.|TRBD1|TRBJ2-7
CASSFTTGGQYF
TGTGCCAGCAGCTTCACGACAGGGGGGCAGTACTTC
>TRBV4-2|.|TRBD1|TRBJ2-2
CASSQAGTADRELFF
TGTGCCAGCAGCCAAGCGGGGACAGCGGACCGGGAGCTGTTTTTT
>TRBV2|.|TRBD1|TRBJ1-5
CASRMGQSNQPQHF
TGTGCCAGCAGGATGGGACAGTCCAATCAGCCCCAGCATTTT
>TRBV7-9|.|TRBD2|TRBJ2-7
CASSRGLVAYEQYF
TGTGCCAGCAGCCGTGGACTAGTAGCCTACGAGCAGTACTTC
>TRBV7-2|.|.|TRBJ2-7
CASSLAGEAQYF
TGTGCCAGCAGCTTAGCTGGGGAGGCGCAGTACTTC
>TRBV18|.|TRBD1|TRBJ2-7
CASSPLPGQGNYEQYF
TGTGCCAGCTCACCCCTTCCGGGACAGGGGAACTACGAGCAGTACTTC
>TRBV19|.|TRBD1|TRBJ1-1
CASRYRGRGNTEAFF
TGTGCCAGTAGGTACAGGGGGAGAGGGAACACTGAAGCTTTCTTT
>TRBV11-3|.|TRBD2|TRBJ2-7
CASSTGLVGEQYF
TGTGCCAGCAGCACGGGACTAGTTGGTGAGCAGTACTTC
>TRBV7-2|.|.|TRBJ2-7
CASSLVRAYEQYF
TGTGCCAGCAGCTTGGTGCGGGCCTACGAGCAGTACTTC
>TRBV9|.|TRBD1|TRBJ2-1
CASSDRDRAYNEQFF
TGTGCCAGCAGCGACCGGGACAGAGCCTACAATGAGCAGTTCTTC
>TRBV27|.|TRBD2|TRBJ2-1
CASRTSGGLNEQFF
TGTGCCAGCAGGACTAGCGGGGGGTTAAATGAGCAGTTCTTC
>TRBV6-5|.|TRBD2|TRBJ2-1
CASSYLAGRSYNEQFF
TGTGCCAGCAGTTACCTAGCGGGGAGGAGCTACAATGAGCAGTTCTTC
>TRBV7-2|.|.|TRBJ2-3
CASSSGYTDTQYF
TGTGCCAGCAGCTCGGGTTACACAGATACGCAGTATTTT
>TRBV6-6|few|.|TRBJ2-3
CASSYSRSTDTQYF
TGTGCCAGCAGTTACTCGCGGAGCACAGATACGCAGTATTTT
>TRBV19|.|TRBD1|TRBJ1-2
CASVRDSSNYGYTF
TGTGCCAGCGTCCGGGACAGCTCTAACTATGGCTACACCTTC
>TRBV19|.|TRBD2|TRBJ2-3
CASSIGPRGADTQYF
TGTGCCAGTAGTATAGGCCCCCGGGGGGCAGATACGCAGTATTTT
>TRBV7-9|.|TRBD2|TRBJ2-5
CASSGLALLKTQYF
TGTGCCAGCAGCGGACTAGCTCTATTGAAGACCCAGTACTTC
>TRBV5-5|.|TRBD1|TRBJ1-2
CASSYEPGQADIRVGYTF
TGTGCCAGCAGCTATGAACCGGGACAGGCCGATATCCGGGTGGGCTACACCTTC
>TRBV19|.|.|TRBJ2-4
CASSTGQLAKNIQYF
TGTGCCAGTAGTACCGGTCAACTAGCCAAAAACATTCAGTACTTC
>TRBV19|.|TRBD1|TRBJ2-3
CASSIRTGGTDTQYF
TGTGCCAGCAGTATTCGGACAGGGGGCACAGATACGCAGTATTTT
>TRBV6-5|.|.|TRBJ1-6
CASSSGHYNSPLHF
TGTGCCAGCAGTTCGGGACATTATAATTCACCCCTCCACTTT
>TRBV7-6|.|.|TRBJ2-7
CASSLGPTGEGEQYF
TGTGCCAGCAGCTTAGGTCCGACAGGGGAGGGCGAGCAGTACTTC
>TRBV6-1|.|.|TRBJ2-7
CASSEFGGGGSYEQYF
TGTGCCAGCAGTGAATTTGGGGGAGGTGGGTCCTACGAGCAGTACTTC
>TRBV6-6|.|TRBD1|TRBJ2-1
CASSETGGELGEQFF
TGTGCCAGCAGTGAGACAGGGGGCGAATTGGGTGAGCAGTTCTTC
>TRBV15|.|.|TRBJ1-5
CATSRELGGNQPQHF
TGTGCCACCAGCAGAGAGCTAGGAGGAAATCAGCCCCAGCATTTT
>TRBV18|.|TRBD2|TRBJ2-5
CASSPRASGGMDQETQYF
TGTGCCAGCTCACCGAGGGCTAGCGGGGGGATGGACCAAGAGACCCAGTACTTC
>TRBV19|.|TRBD2|TRBJ2-1
CASTPTSGGPYNEQFF
TGTGCCAGTACTCCGACTAGCGGGGGGCCTTACAATGAGCAGTTCTTC
>TRBV5-6|.|.|TRBJ1-1
CASSLATGIATTEAFF
TGTGCCAGCAGCTTGGCAACAGGGATTGCAACCACTGAAGCTTTCTTT
>TRBV2|few|.|TRBJ1-2
CASSGDRLYGYTF
TGTGCCAGCAGTGGCGACAGGCTCTATGGCTACACCTTC
>TRBV7-6|.|.|TRBJ2-7
CASSLGGDSYEQYF
TGTGCCAGCAGCTTAGGGGGGGACAGCTACGAGCAGTACTTC
>TRBV15|.|TRBD1|TRBJ2-7
CATSRDSGTGSYEQYF
TGTGCCACCAGCAGAGATTCCGGGACAGGGTCCTACGAGCAGTACTTC
>TRBV28|.|.|TRBJ2-3
CASRQKRDTQYF
TGTGCCAGCAGACAAAAACGCGATACGCAGTATTTT
>TRBV18|.|TRBD1|TRBJ1-2
CASSPTLDRDGYTF
TGTGCCAGCTCACCCACACTGGACAGGGACGGCTACACCTTC
>TRBV5-6|.|TRBD2|TRBJ2-3
CASRDAGGHQYF
TGTGCCAGCAGAGATGCGGGGGGGCATCAGTATTTT
>TRBV7-2|few|.|TRBJ2-5
CASSFRAGETQYF
TGTGCCAGCAGCTTCCGGGCGGGGGAGACCCAGTACTTC
>TRBV28|.|TRBD1|TRBJ2-7
CASRVGGQAVYEQYF
TGTGCCAGCAGAGTCGGAGGACAGGCGGTCTACGAGCAGTACTTC
>TRBV30|.|.|TRBJ1-3
CAWGRYSSGNTIYF
TGTGCCTGGGGGCGATACAGCTCTGGAAACACCATATATTTT